These T cell receptor beta chains were read from a single sample in a study of T cell changes during pregnancy in multiple sclerosis. Repertoires were generated with immunoSEQ multiplex PCR, while TCRdb's copy carries only in-frame clones and drops some. The sample shows roughly 69,000 clones, roughly nine tenths of them seen only once. The sample in question was peripheral blood, obtained in the second trimester of pregnancy. The receptors derive from a female donor with multiple sclerosis, enrolled in a pregnancy study. Each CDR3 is given with its conserved first and last residue. The D gene is left open where the match is weak. The listing skips clone size in some rows; elsewhere it reads once, few, many or a size class.

TRBJ2-7 once TRBD2 TRBV28 TGTGCCAGCAGTTTATTGTCGGGGGGTTTCTACGAGCAGTACTTC CASSLLSGGFYEQYF
TRBJ2-1 NA TRBD1 TRBV5-1 TGCGCCAGCAGCCCCGCAGGGGGCTCCTACAATGAGCAGTTCTTC CASSPAGGSYNEQFF
TRBJ2-7 NA NA TRBV12-5 TGTGCTAGTGGTTTGGGCCGGAGGGGAAGCTCCTACGAGCAGTACTTC CASGLGRRGSSYEQYF
TRBJ1-4 few NA TRBV6-6 TGTGCCAGCAGTTCAGGGTTATTGCTGGAAAAACTGTTTTTT CASSSGLLLEKLFF
TRBJ2-1 NA NA TRBV10-1 TGCGCCAGCAGTGACCTCAGGGGAGAGCAGTTCTTC CASSDLRGEQFF
TRBJ2-5 few NA TRBV7-2 TGTGCCAGCAGCCTGGTGAAAGAGCGTGGGACCCAGTACTTC CASSLVKERGTQYF
TRBJ1-3 NA NA TRBV19 TGTGCCAGTAGTATTACAGGGATCGGAAACACCATATATTTT CASSITGIGNTIYF
TRBJ1-3 NA NA TRBV6-5 TGTGCCAGCACCCGAACTCTCTCTGGAAACACCATATATTTT CASTRTLSGNTIYF
TRBJ2-7 once NA TRBV18 TGTGCCAGCTCACCACTCCAGGGGGGACACGAGCAGTACTTC CASSPLQGGHEQYF
TRBJ2-5 few NA TRBV6-1 TGTGCCAGCAGTGAAATGACAGGCCACCAAGAGACCCAGTACTTC CASSEMTGHQETQYF
TRBJ2-3 NA TRBD2 TRBV18 TGTGCCAGCTCACCTCAACTAGCGGGCACAGATACGCAGTATTTT CASSPQLAGTDTQYF
TRBJ1-3 NA NA TRBV14 TGTGCCAGCACGACACTCTCTGGAAACACCATATATTTT CASTTLSGNTIYF
TRBJ2-1 NA TRBD2 TRBV7-9 TGTGCCAGCAGCCCCCCACCGGGACTAGCATCGGGTGAGCAGTTCTTC CASSPPPGLASGEQFF
TRBJ2-1 once TRBD2 TRBV7-2 TGTGCCAGCAGCTTATCGTTTGCGGGAGCAGTCCAGTTCTTC CASSLSFAGAVQFF
TRBJ1-2 NA NA TRBV4-2 TGTGCCAGCAGCCAAGTGCAGGGTAGGGCCTATGGCTACACCTTC CASSQVQGRAYGYTF
TRBJ1-6 NA NA TRBV4-3 TGCGCCAGCAGCCAAGATTCAGACAGAAATAATTCACCCCTCCACTTT CASSQDSDRNNSPLHF
TRBJ2-7 NA TRBD2 TRBV2 TGTGCCAGCAGTGAAGAGAGACTAGCGGGGGCCTACGAGCAGTACTTC CASSEERLAGAYEQYF
TRBJ2-7 once TRBD1 TRBV6-5 TGTGCCAGCAGCTCTGGACAGGGGGTCTCCTACGAGCAGTACTTC CASSSGQGVSYEQYF
TRBJ2-2 NA TRBD1 TRBV6-1 TGTGCCAGCAGCGCGGACAGGTTTTTCGCCGGGGAGCTGTTTTTT CASSADRFFAGELFF
TRBJ1-2 NA NA TRBV9 TGTGCCAGCAGCGCCGCCCAGTTGGCGGGGGGCTACACCTTC CASSAAQLAGGYTF
TRBJ2-2 NA TRBD1 TRBV19 TGTGCCAGCCGACAGGGGGCGAACACCGGGGAGCTGTTTTTT CASRQGANTGELFF
TRBJ2-3 NA TRBD2 TRBV6-5 TGTGCCAGCGGTAAGGGACTAGTGGGCACAGATACGCAGTATTTT CASGKGLVGTDTQYF
TRBJ2-5 NA NA TRBV11-2 TGTGCCAGCAGCTTTAGTAGGCCGAGGGAGACTCAGTACTTC CASSFSRPRETQYF
TRBJ2-7 NA TRBD2 TRBV18 TGTGCCAGCACGCCGTCTAGCGGAGCCTACGAGCAGTACTTC CASTPSSGAYEQYF
TRBJ2-7 NA TRBD2 TRBV4-3 TGCGCCAGCAGCCCCCAGTGGGGCACTAGCGGGGTCCTATCCTACGAGCAGTACTTC CASSPQWGTSGVLSYEQYF
TRBJ1-3 NA NA TRBV30 TGTGCCTGGAGTGTACAAATGGGGGGGTTTTCCTCTGGAAACACCATATATTTT CAWSVQMGGFSSGNTIYF
TRBJ1-5 few TRBD1 TRBV9 TGTGCCAGCAGCTTATCCGGACAGGGTGGAGGTCCCCAGCATTTT CASSLSGQGGGPQHF
TRBJ2-7 NA TRBD2 TRBV5-1 TGCGCCAGCAGCTTGGATCTTCTGGCGGGAGGGCCTTTCTTCGGCTACGAGCAGTACTTC CASSLDLLAGGPFFGYEQYF
TRBJ1-1 NA NA TRBV6-1 TGTGCCAGCAGTGAGTTACGGAGCACTGAAGCTTTCTTT CASSELRSTEAFF
TRBJ2-1 NA NA TRBV10-1 TGCGCCAGCAGTGAGTACGCGGGCCGCGATGAGCAGTTCTTC CASSEYAGRDEQFF
TRBJ2-6 NA NA TRBV10-2 TGCGCCAGCAGTCCAGGGCAGTTTGGGGCCAACGTCCTGACTTTC CASSPGQFGANVLTF
TRBJ2-2 once NA TRBV9 TGTGCCAGCAGCGTAGGTCCAGGGCTGAACACCGGGGAGCTGTTTTTT CASSVGPGLNTGELFF
TRBJ1-3 once NA TRBV6-5 TGTGCCAGCAGTTACTCGATTGCAGGGGCTGGAAACACCATATATTTT CASSYSIAGAGNTIYF
TRBJ2-1 NA NA TRBV7-6 TGTGCCAGCAGCCCCGGGGGGCGGGGCTATTACAATGAGCAGTTCTTC CASSPGGRGYYNEQFF
TRBJ1-3 NA NA TRBV4-2 TGTGCCAGCAGCCAAGATTCGGGGGTCGGAAACACCATATATTTT CASSQDSGVGNTIYF
TRBJ2-1 once NA TRBV2 TGTGCCAGCAGTAGGGGCACCTACAATGAGCAGTTCTTC CASSRGTYNEQFF
TRBJ1-1 NA NA TRBV15 TGTGCCACCAGCAGATTGGGGCAGCAAGCTTTCTTT CATSRLGQQAFF